This is a list of T cell receptor beta chains from one sample in a study of cytomegalovirus exposure and HLA in healthy donors. Repertoires were generated with immunoSEQ multiplex PCR, while TCRdb's copy carries only in-frame clones and drops some. The table includes under 150,000 clones, about 79% detected once. What was sequenced was PBMCs. The receptor set was obtained from a male donor in good health and CMV-seronegative. The CDR3 runs from the conserved cysteine through the conserved F or W. D genes are given only for firm matches. Rows may omit the clone size; those that give it use once, few, many or a size class.

j_call: TRBJ2-1; clone_size: .; v_call: TRBV6-5; d_call: TRBD2; cdr3_nt: TGTGCCAGCAGTTTAGCGGGAGGAAACTACAATGAGCAGTTCTTC; cdr3_aa: CASSLAGGNYNEQFF
j_call: TRBJ2-7; clone_size: .; v_call: TRBV10-3; d_call: TRBD1; cdr3_nt: TGTGCCATCAGTGAGAAAGGACAGGGGGGAAGTGAGCAGTACTTC; cdr3_aa: CAISEKGQGGSEQYF
j_call: TRBJ2-4; clone_size: .; v_call: TRBV7-3; d_call: TRBD1; cdr3_nt: TGTGCCAGCCGACAGGGTCGGAACCTAACCAAAAACATTCAGTACTTC; cdr3_aa: CASRQGRNLTKNIQYF
j_call: TRBJ2-7; clone_size: .; v_call: TRBV4-1; d_call: TRBD2; cdr3_nt: TGCGCCAGCAGCCAAGATCCGGCGGGAGTTTTTTACGAGCAGTACTTC; cdr3_aa: CASSQDPAGVFYEQYF
j_call: TRBJ2-1; clone_size: .; v_call: TRBV4-3; d_call: .; cdr3_nt: TGCGCCAGCAGGCCGGGACTCGGGGCCTACGAGCAGTTCTTC; cdr3_aa: CASRPGLGAYEQFF
j_call: TRBJ2-1; clone_size: few; v_call: TRBV21-1; d_call: .; cdr3_nt: TGTGCTTTTGGGAGGGACAGGGCGAACAATGAGCAGTTCTTC; cdr3_aa: CAFGRDRANNEQFF
j_call: TRBJ2-1; clone_size: .; v_call: TRBV6-5; d_call: .; cdr3_nt: TGTGCCAGCAGTTACAGGGGTTCCTACAATGAGCAGTTCTTC; cdr3_aa: CASSYRGSYNEQFF
j_call: TRBJ2-7; clone_size: .; v_call: TRBV7-2; d_call: TRBD2; cdr3_nt: TGTGCCAGCAGCGCGGAGGGGACTAGCGGATTCTCCTACGAGCAGTACTTC; cdr3_aa: CASSAEGTSGFSYEQYF
j_call: TRBJ2-2; clone_size: .; v_call: TRBV6-5; d_call: .; cdr3_nt: TGTGCCAGCAGTTACTCGGAGGAGGCGAACACCGGGGAGCTGTTTTTT; cdr3_aa: CASSYSEEANTGELFF
j_call: TRBJ2-1; clone_size: .; v_call: TRBV28; d_call: .; cdr3_nt: TGTGCCAGCAGTTTAGCAGAACAGAATGAGCAGTTCTTC; cdr3_aa: CASSLAEQNEQFF
j_call: TRBJ2-1; clone_size: .; v_call: TRBV5-4; d_call: .; cdr3_nt: TGTGCCAGCAGCCCGACAGCCTACAATGAGCAGTTCTTC; cdr3_aa: CASSPTAYNEQFF
j_call: TRBJ2-1; clone_size: .; v_call: TRBV7-6; d_call: .; cdr3_nt: TGTGCCAGCAGCGAACCCGGGGGGCTCATCGGATACAATGAGCAGTTCTTC; cdr3_aa: CASSEPGGLIGYNEQFF
j_call: TRBJ1-4; clone_size: few; v_call: TRBV9; d_call: .; cdr3_nt: TGTGCCAGCAGCGTTCGGAGGCTGGGAGGGCGGGTTGAAAAACTGTTTTTT; cdr3_aa: CASSVRRLGGRVEKLFF
j_call: TRBJ2-3; clone_size: .; v_call: TRBV7-2; d_call: .; cdr3_nt: TGTGCCAGCAGCTTCCTCCGCGGGAAACTGGATCGTAGGGGAGATACGCAGTATTTT; cdr3_aa: CASSFLRGKLDRRGDTQYF
j_call: TRBJ2-3; clone_size: .; v_call: TRBV28; d_call: .; cdr3_nt: TGTGCCAGCAGTTTGGCTCGTGGGGGGACAGATACGCAGTATTTT; cdr3_aa: CASSLARGGTDTQYF
j_call: TRBJ1-5; clone_size: .; v_call: TRBV7-2; d_call: .; cdr3_nt: TGTGCCAGCAGCTTAGTGGCCCATAGCAATCAGCCCCAGCATTTT; cdr3_aa: CASSLVAHSNQPQHF
j_call: TRBJ2-1; clone_size: .; v_call: TRBV30; d_call: .; cdr3_nt: TGTGCCTGGAGTCCCCCAGGGTTCGGGCAGTTCTTC; cdr3_aa: CAWSPPGFGQFF
j_call: TRBJ1-4; clone_size: few; v_call: TRBV4-2; d_call: TRBD1; cdr3_nt: TGTGCCAGCAGCCTCGGACAGGGGGACGAAAAACTGTTTTTT; cdr3_aa: CASSLGQGDEKLFF
j_call: TRBJ2-7; clone_size: .; v_call: TRBV5-1; d_call: .; cdr3_nt: TGCGCCAGCAGCCCAGGGGACAAAAGCTACGAGCAGTACTTC; cdr3_aa: CASSPGDKSYEQYF
j_call: TRBJ2-2; clone_size: .; v_call: TRBV29-1; d_call: .; cdr3_nt: TGCAGCGTTGCCCACAGGGAGTTTTCCGAGGAGCTGTTTTTT; cdr3_aa: CSVAHREFSEELFF
j_call: TRBJ1-1; clone_size: few; v_call: TRBV2; d_call: .; cdr3_nt: TGTGCCAGCAGTCCCCCTCCCCACACTGAAGCTTTCTTT; cdr3_aa: CASSPPPHTEAFF
j_call: TRBJ2-7; clone_size: .; v_call: TRBV4-2; d_call: TRBD2; cdr3_nt: TGTGCCAGCAGCCAAGATCTCGCAGGACTAGCGGGAGGCTACGAGCAGTACTTC; cdr3_aa: CASSQDLAGLAGGYEQYF
j_call: TRBJ1-1; clone_size: .; v_call: TRBV14; d_call: .; cdr3_nt: TGTGCCAGCAGCCCTTTGAACACTGAAGCTTTCTTT; cdr3_aa: CASSPLNTEAFF